The rows below give T cell receptor beta chains drawn from one sample of a study of OX40 agonist ivuxolimab in advanced cancers. The protocol was immunoSEQ multiplex PCR, while the TCRdb copy is restricted to in-frame clones and leaves out a portion. The sample yields more than 65,000 clones, roughly 90% seen once. The specimen was CD4+ or CD8+ T cells sorted from blood, collected in a trial of the OX40 agonist ivuxolimab. These receptors all stem from an adult with an advanced solid tumor such as melanoma, head and neck, liver or kidney cancer. Both conserved end residues are part of each CDR3. Each record gives: CDR3 protein, CDR3 DNA, J gene, clone size, V gene, D gene. The D gene is left open where the match is weak. Only some rows state a clone size, as once, few, many or a class for expanded clones.

CDR3 protein: CASSYRSFGDTQYF
CDR3 DNA: TGTGCCAGCAGTTACCGCAGTTTTGGAGATACGCAGTATTTT
J gene: TRBJ2-3
clone size: NA
V gene: TRBV6-5
D gene: NA

CDR3 protein: CARSLGGTGGNGNQPQHF
CDR3 DNA: TGTGCCAGAAGCCTCGGCGGGACAGGGGGCAATGGCAATCAGCCCCAGCATTTT
J gene: TRBJ1-5
clone size: NA
V gene: TRBV5-3
D gene: TRBD1

CDR3 protein: CRSHSPLHF
CDR3 DNA: TGCAGGAGTCATTCACCCCTCCACTTT
J gene: TRBJ1-6
clone size: NA
V gene: TRBV20-1
D gene: NA

CDR3 protein: CASSQEQGLDTEAFF
CDR3 DNA: TGTGCCAGCAGCCAAGAACAGGGATTGGACACTGAAGCTTTCTTT
J gene: TRBJ1-1
clone size: NA
V gene: TRBV4-2
D gene: NA

CDR3 protein: CATSRDRGTGGYTF
CDR3 DNA: TGTGCCACCAGCAGAGATCGGGGTACTGGAGGCTACACCTTC
J gene: TRBJ1-2
clone size: NA
V gene: TRBV15
D gene: NA

CDR3 protein: CASSLPGQSHYEQYF
CDR3 DNA: TGTGCCAGCAGCTTACCCGGACAGAGTCACTACGAGCAGTACTTC
J gene: TRBJ2-7
clone size: once
V gene: TRBV13
D gene: NA

CDR3 protein: CASSPGQVYSRETQYF
CDR3 DNA: TGCGCCAGCAGTCCGGGACAGGTTTACTCACGAGAGACCCAGTACTTC
J gene: TRBJ2-5
clone size: NA
V gene: TRBV10-1
D gene: TRBD1

CDR3 protein: CASSYSRSGGLNEQFF
CDR3 DNA: TGTGCCAGCAGTTACTCGAGGTCGGGGGGGCTCAATGAGCAGTTCTTC
J gene: TRBJ2-1
clone size: once
V gene: TRBV6-5
D gene: TRBD2

CDR3 protein: CASSYSMAVNTEAFF
CDR3 DNA: TGTGCCAGCAGTTACTCGATGGCCGTGAACACTGAAGCTTTCTTT
J gene: TRBJ1-1
clone size: once
V gene: TRBV6-5
D gene: NA

CDR3 protein: CASSLVTSGGDTQYF
CDR3 DNA: TGTGCCAGCAGCTTAGTTACTAGCGGGGGTGATACGCAGTATTTT
J gene: TRBJ2-3
clone size: NA
V gene: TRBV7-2
D gene: TRBD2

CDR3 protein: CSVENSRTEAFF
CDR3 DNA: TGCAGCGTTGAAAATTCGCGGACGGAAGCTTTCTTT
J gene: TRBJ1-1
clone size: NA
V gene: TRBV29-1
D gene: NA

CDR3 protein: CASSLELGQVYEQYF
CDR3 DNA: TGTGCCAGCAGCTTGGAGCTGGGACAGGTCTACGAGCAGTACTTC
J gene: TRBJ2-7
clone size: NA
V gene: TRBV5-6
D gene: TRBD1

CDR3 protein: CASSIDSPYEQYF
CDR3 DNA: TGTGCCAGCAGCATAGACAGTCCCTACGAGCAGTACTTC
J gene: TRBJ2-7
clone size: NA
V gene: TRBV5-4
D gene: NA

CDR3 protein: CASSLRMGGTIYF
CDR3 DNA: TGCGCCAGCAGCTTGCGTATGGGCGGCACCATATATTTT
J gene: TRBJ1-3
clone size: NA
V gene: TRBV5-1
D gene: NA

CDR3 protein: CASSLGTGGEKLFF
CDR3 DNA: TGTGCCAGCAGCCTCGGGACGGGGGGTGAAAAACTGTTTTTT
J gene: TRBJ1-4
clone size: NA
V gene: TRBV4-2
D gene: NA

CDR3 protein: CASSRGGALVDTQYF
CDR3 DNA: TGTGCCAGCAGCCGCGGGGGGGCCCTTGTAGATACGCAGTATTTT
J gene: TRBJ2-3
clone size: NA
V gene: TRBV2
D gene: TRBD2